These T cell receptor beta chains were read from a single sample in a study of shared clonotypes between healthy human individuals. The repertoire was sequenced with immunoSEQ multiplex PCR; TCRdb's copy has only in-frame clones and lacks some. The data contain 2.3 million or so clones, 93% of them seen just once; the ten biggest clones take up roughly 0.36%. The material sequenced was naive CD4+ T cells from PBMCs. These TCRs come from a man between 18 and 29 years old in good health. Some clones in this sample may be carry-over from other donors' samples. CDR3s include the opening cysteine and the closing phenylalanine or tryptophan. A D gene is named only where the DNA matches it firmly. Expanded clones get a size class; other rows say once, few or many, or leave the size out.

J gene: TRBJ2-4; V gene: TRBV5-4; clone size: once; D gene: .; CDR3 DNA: TGTGCCAGCAGCTTGGCGGGGGCACTAGCCAAAAACATTCAGTACTTC; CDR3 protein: CASSLAGALAKNIQYF
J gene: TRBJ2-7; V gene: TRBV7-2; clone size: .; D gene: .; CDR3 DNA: TGTGCCAGCAGCTTAGCCAACTACGTAGAGCAGTACTTC; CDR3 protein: CASSLANYVEQYF
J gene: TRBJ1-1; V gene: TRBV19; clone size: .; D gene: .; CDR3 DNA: TGTGCCAGTAGTAAATGGCACATAGGTACTGAAGCTTTCTTT; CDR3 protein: CASSKWHIGTEAFF
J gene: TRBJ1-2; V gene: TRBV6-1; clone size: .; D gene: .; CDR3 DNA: TGTGCCAGCATTGCCTTGGGGGGAAACTATGGCTACACCTTC; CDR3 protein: CASIALGGNYGYTF
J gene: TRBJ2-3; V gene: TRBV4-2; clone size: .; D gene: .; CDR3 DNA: TGTGCCAGCAGCCGCTCAAATACGCAGTATTTT; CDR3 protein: CASSRSNTQYF
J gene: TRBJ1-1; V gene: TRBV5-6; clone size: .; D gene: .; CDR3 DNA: TGTGCCAGCAGCTTGGTCTTCCGGGGGAACACTGAAGCTTTCTTT; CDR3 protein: CASSLVFRGNTEAFF
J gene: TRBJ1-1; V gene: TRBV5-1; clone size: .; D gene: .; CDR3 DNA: TGCGCCAGCAGCTTGGGTAGGTCCTCTGAAGCTTTCTTT; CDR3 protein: CASSLGRSSEAFF
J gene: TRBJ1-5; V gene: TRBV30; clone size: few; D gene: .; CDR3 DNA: TGTGCCTGGAGTCGCCCTGACAGATATCAGCCCCAGCATTTT; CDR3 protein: CAWSRPDRYQPQHF
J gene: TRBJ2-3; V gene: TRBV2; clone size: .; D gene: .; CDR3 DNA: TGTGCCAGTGGTCGGGGAGATACGCAGTATTTT; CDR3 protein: CASGRGDTQYF
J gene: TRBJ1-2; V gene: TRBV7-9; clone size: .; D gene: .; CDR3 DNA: TGTGCCAGCAGCCACAACACAGACATTAACTATGGCTACACCTTC; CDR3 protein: CASSHNTDINYGYTF
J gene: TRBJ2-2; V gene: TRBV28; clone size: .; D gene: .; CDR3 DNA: TGTGCCAGCAGTACTAGCAGCAAGAACACCGGGGAGCTGTTTTTT; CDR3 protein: CASSTSSKNTGELFF
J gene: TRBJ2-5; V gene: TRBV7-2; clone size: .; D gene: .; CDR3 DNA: TGTGCCAGCAGCTTAGTGTGGGCTGAGACCCAGTACTTC; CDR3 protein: CASSLVWAETQYF
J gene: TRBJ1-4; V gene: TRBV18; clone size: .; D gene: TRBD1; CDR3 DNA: TGTGCCAGCTCACCACCGGGACAGGGAGCAAATGAAAAACTGTTTTTT; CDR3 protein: CASSPPGQGANEKLFF
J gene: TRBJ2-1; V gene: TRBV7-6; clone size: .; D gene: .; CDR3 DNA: TGTGCCAGCAGCTCCCAAGGAAATGAGCAGTTCTTC; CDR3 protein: CASSSQGNEQFF
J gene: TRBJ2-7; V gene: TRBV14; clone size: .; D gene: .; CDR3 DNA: TGTGCCAGCAGCCAAGCTCTGGTTTTAAGGGACGAGCAGTACTTC; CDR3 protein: CASSQALVLRDEQYF
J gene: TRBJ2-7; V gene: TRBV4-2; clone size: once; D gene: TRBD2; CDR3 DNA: TGTGCCAGCAGCCCGAGGGGGACTAGCGGGATATTCGCCTACGAGCAGTACTTC; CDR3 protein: CASSPRGTSGIFAYEQYF
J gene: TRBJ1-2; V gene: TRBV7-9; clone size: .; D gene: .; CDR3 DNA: TGTGCCAGCAGCCGAGCAGGGATTTATGGCTACACCTTC; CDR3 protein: CASSRAGIYGYTF
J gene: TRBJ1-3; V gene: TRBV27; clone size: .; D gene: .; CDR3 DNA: TGTGCCAGCAGTTTGAGGGGTGGAAACACCATATATTTT; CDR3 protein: CASSLRGGNTIYF
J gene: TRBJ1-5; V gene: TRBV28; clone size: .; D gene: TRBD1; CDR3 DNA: TGTGCCAGCAGTTTACATACCGGGACAGGAATCAATCAGCCCCAGCATTTT; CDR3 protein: CASSLHTGTGINQPQHF
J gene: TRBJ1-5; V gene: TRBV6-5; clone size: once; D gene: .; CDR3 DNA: TGTGCCAGCAGTCCCCGGGGGGGGCCCCAGCATTTT; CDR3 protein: CASSPRGGPQHF
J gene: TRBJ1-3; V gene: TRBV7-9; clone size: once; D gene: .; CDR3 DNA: TGTGCCAGCAGCTTCTTGGTGTCGGACAGAAGTGGAAACACCATATATTTT; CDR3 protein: CASSFLVSDRSGNTIYF
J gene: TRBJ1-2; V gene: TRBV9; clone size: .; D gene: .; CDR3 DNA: TGTGCCAGCAGCCCCCAAATTGGGCAGACCTATGGCTACACCTTC; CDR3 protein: CASSPQIGQTYGYTF
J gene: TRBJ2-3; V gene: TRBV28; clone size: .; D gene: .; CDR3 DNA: TGTGCCAGCAGTACCGCAGATACGCAGTATTTT; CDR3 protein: CASSTADTQYF
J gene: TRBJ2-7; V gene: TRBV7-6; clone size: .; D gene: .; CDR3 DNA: TGTGCCAGCAGCCAGAGCTCCTACGAGCAGTACTTC; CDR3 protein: CASSQSSYEQYF
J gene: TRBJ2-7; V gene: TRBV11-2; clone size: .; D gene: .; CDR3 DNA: TGTGCCAGCAGCTTAGATGATGGACAGTATATGAGCGAGCAGTACTTC; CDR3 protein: CASSLDDGQYMSEQYF
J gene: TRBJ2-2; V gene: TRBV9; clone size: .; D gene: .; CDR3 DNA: TGTGCCAGCAGCCCCCCGTGGTACGGTAACACCGGGGAGCTGTTTTTT; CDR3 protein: CASSPPWYGNTGELFF
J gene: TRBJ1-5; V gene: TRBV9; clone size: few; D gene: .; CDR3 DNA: TGTGCCAGCAGCCGGGCAGGGGCGGGCAATCAGCCCCAGCATTTT; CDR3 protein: CASSRAGAGNQPQHF
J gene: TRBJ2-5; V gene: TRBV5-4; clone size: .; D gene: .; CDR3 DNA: TGTGCCAGCAGCTTCCTTCAGGGCGGGCAGACCCAGTACTTC; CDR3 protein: CASSFLQGGQTQYF
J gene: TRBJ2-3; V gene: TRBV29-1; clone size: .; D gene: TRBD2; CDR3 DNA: TGCAGCGTTGAAGGTAGTGGCCCTAGCGGGGTAGAGTTCCAGTATTTT; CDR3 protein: CSVEGSGPSGVEFQYF
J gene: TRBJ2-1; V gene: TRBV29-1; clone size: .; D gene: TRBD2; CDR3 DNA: TGCAGCCTGGGGCTAGCGGGAGGGCGTTCCTACAATGAGCAGTTCTTC; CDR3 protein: CSLGLAGGRSYNEQFF
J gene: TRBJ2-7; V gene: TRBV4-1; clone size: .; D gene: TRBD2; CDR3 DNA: TGCGCCAGCAGCCAGCCCATAGCGGGACACTACGAGCAGTACTTC; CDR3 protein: CASSQPIAGHYEQYF
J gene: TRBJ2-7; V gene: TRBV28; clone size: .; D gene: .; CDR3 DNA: TGTGCCAGCAGCCACCGGTCAGGGGTTAACTACGAGCAGTACTTC; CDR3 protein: CASSHRSGVNYEQYF
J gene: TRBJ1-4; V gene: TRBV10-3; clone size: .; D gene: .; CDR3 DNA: TGTGCCATCAGTGAGTCGACTCCGAGGGGGGAAAAACTGTTTTTT; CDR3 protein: CAISESTPRGEKLFF
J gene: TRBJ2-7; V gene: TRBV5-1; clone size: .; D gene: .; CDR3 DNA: TGCGCCAGCAGGAAAACTCAGCAGGGTAAGACCTACGAGCAGTACTTC; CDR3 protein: CASRKTQQGKTYEQYF
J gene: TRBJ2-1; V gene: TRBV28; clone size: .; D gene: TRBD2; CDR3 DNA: TGTGCCAGCAGTCCTCCGACTAGCGGTAGCTCCTACAATGAGCAGTTCTTC; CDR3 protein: CASSPPTSGSSYNEQFF
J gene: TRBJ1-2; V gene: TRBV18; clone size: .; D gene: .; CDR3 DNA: TGTGCCAGCTCACTACCACAGGGAATCAACTATGGCTACACCTTC; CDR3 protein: CASSLPQGINYGYTF